These 24 T cell receptor beta chains share one sample of origin, sequenced in a study of radiation and T cells in renal cell carcinoma. The assay was immunoSEQ multiplex PCR, and TCRdb's table has in-frame clones only and misses some. This table has around 5,300 clones, approximately 60% appearing once. Stated treatment: 15 Gy SBRT to primary tumor, nephrectomy 4 weeks later. The sample here was tumor tissue, taken from a patient whose treatment included radiotherapy and nephrectomy. All receptors come from a man in his 60s with renal cell carcinoma.

The CDR3 nucleotides read TGTGCGGGCGGTCACAGGGCATACAATGAGCAGTTCTTC. Translating it yields CAGGHRAYNEQFF. The chain recombines TRBV19 with TRBJ2-1; D perhaps matches TRBD1 (6 bases). The CDR3 totals 13 residues. Germline CDR1 reads LNHDA; CDR2 reads SQIVND (reference sequence).

The chain links TRBV28 to TRBJ2-6; D possibly corresponds to TRBD1 (6 bases). The CDR3 sequence is 16 residues long. Trimming pared 8 bases from V and 0 bases from J, leaving 14 bases between. Germline values: CDR1 MDHEN, CDR2 SYDVKM. The CDR3 loop is CASFSGTPSGANVLTF. CDR3 nucleotide sequence: TGTGCCAGCTTTTCCGGGACACCCTCTGGGGCCAACGTCCTGACTTTC.

The chain uses TRBV5-1 and TRBJ2-7; D uncertain. V dropped 0 bases and J dropped 5 bases, with 6 bases sitting between them. The CDR3 totals 12 residues. CDR1 is SGHRS and CDR2 is YFSETQ in the germline V gene. CDR3 coding DNA: TGCGCCAGCAGCTTGGTAGGGAACGAGCAGTACTTC. It specifies CASSLVGNEQYF.

This chain uses TRBV5-5 with TRBJ1-2; maybe TRBD1 (5 bases). This CDR3 region has 15 residues. The V end lost 4 bases, the J end lost 4 bases, and 17 bases lay between the germline ends. Per the germline V gene, CDR1 is SGHKS and CDR2 is YYEKEE (reference sequence). The CDR3 DNA is TGTGCCAGCAGCCACAGTAGCGGGGGGAGCTATGGCTACACCTTC. Its translation: CASSHSSGGSYGYTF. Looking up the rest from reference TRBV5-5 and TRBJ1-2 gives the full variable domain: DAGVTQSPTHLIKTRGQQVTLRCSPISGHKSVSWYQQVLGQGPQFIFQYYEKEERGRGNFPDRFSARQFPNYSSELNVNALLLGDSALYLCASSHSSGGSYGYTFGSGTRLTVV.

The J gene is TRBJ1-1, the V gene TRBV7-2; unclear D gene. The CDR3 has 12 amino acids. Germline values: CDR1 SGHTA, CDR2 FQGNSA. V lost 5 bases and J 6 bases, leaving 10 bases between the germline ends. This CDR3 reads CASSPRQAEAFF. For the CDR3, the DNA is TGTGCCAGCAGCCCCAGACAAGCTGAAGCTTTCTTT. Filled out from reference TRBV7-2 and TRBJ1-1, the complete variable domain reads GAGVSQSPSNKVTEKGKDVELRCDPISGHTALYWYRQSLGQGLEFLIYFQGNSAPDKSGLPSDRFSAERTGGSVSTLTIQRTQQEDSAVYLCASSPRQAEAFFGQGTRLTVV.

This chain links TRBV5-4 with TRBJ1-1; perhaps TRBD1 as D (6 bases). CDR3 length: 14 amino acids. The ends were cut back, 4 bases at V and 2 bases at J, with 12 bases in the middle. Germline-derived CDR1 and CDR2 are SGHNT and YYREEE (reference sequence). The CDR3 bases are TGTGCCAGCAGCGTGGCGGGGGCTAACACTGAAGCTTTCTTT. Encoded protein: CASSVAGANTEAFF.

The rearrangement uses TRBV20-1 and TRBJ2-3, with unresolved D. Trimming took off 3 bases at V and 4 bases at J, with 5 bases between the two ends. The V gene's germline CDR1 is DFQATT and CDR2 SNEGSKA (reference sequence). The CDR3 is made up of 11 amino acids. The CDR3 nucleotides are TGCAGTGCTAGTTTTGCAGATACGCAGTATTTT. As protein: CSASFADTQYF.

This clone has just one count. This sequence joins TRBV6-1 and TRBJ1-2; D is undetermined. Trimming pared 2 bases from V and 3 bases from J, leaving 7 bases between. Looked up from germline, CDR1 is MNHNS and CDR2 is SASEGT. The CDR3 spans 13 residues. The CDR3 coding sequence is TGTGCCAGCAGTGAAACGGAGGACTATGGCTACACCTTC. It yields the protein CASSETEDYGYTF.

This clone appeared a single time. The chain couples TRBV5-4 to TRBJ2-5; D may be TRBD1 or TRBD2 (6 bases each). Germline CDR1 is SGHNT and CDR2 is YYREEE (reference sequence). There are 14 residues in the CDR3. The V end lost 2 bases, the J end lost 5 bases, and 13 bases lay between the germline ends. CDR3: CASSFSGAGETQYF. The CDR3 DNA is TGTGCCAGCAGCTTCTCGGGGGCAGGGGAGACCCAGTACTTC.

This clone was seen only a few times. V and J are TRBV5-1 and TRBJ1-2; D not certain. The germline CDR1 and CDR2 sequences are SGHRS and YFSETQ. Trimming removed 4 bases at V and 8 bases at J, with 15 bases between. The CDR3 covers 13 residues. In nucleotides, the CDR3 is TGCGCCAGCAGCCCAGACCCGACGCAGGGCTACACCTTC. Its translation is CASSPDPTQGYTF.

The chain combines TRBV11-2 with TRBJ2-1; 10 nucleotides match TRBD2. Germline lookup yields CDR1 SGHAT and CDR2 FQNNGV. Unmatched junction bases numbered 1, after V lost 5 bases and J lost 0 bases. CDR3 length: 15 amino acids. This chain's CDR3 is CASSSGRASYNEQFF. CDR3 sequence (DNA): TGTGCCAGCAGCAGCGGGAGGGCCTCCTACAATGAGCAGTTCTTC.

The chain carries TRBV7-2 and TRBJ2-7; D is ambiguous. V lost 5 bases to trimming and J lost 1 base, with 12 bases between them. CDR3 size: 14 residues. CDR1 is SGHTA, CDR2 FQGNSA, per germline. DNA of the CDR3: TGTGCCAGCAGCCCTACCCTTCGTTCCTACGAGCAGTACTTC. The encoded protein is CASSPTLRSYEQYF.

The genes are TRBV6-5 and TRBJ1-5; 7 nucleotides align to TRBD1. Trimming at V came to 6 bases and at J to 5 bases, leaving 10 bases not matched to a gene. Germline CDR1 reads MNHEY; CDR2 reads SVGAGI. The CDR3 sequence is 15 residues long. The CDR3 DNA reads as TGTGCCAGCAGCTCCGGACAGGCCGGCGATCAGCCCCAGCATTTT. This gives the protein CASSSGQAGDQPQHF.

This clone was observed a handful of times. The chain combines TRBV29-1 with TRBJ1-1; D remains ambiguous. Trimming removed 7 bases at V and 0 bases at J, with 9 bases between. The length of the CDR3 is 12 residues. The germline V gene encodes CDR1 SQVTM and CDR2 ANQGSEA. In DNA, the CDR3 is TGCAGCGGATACTCGGTGAACACTGAAGCTTTCTTT. Encoded protein: CSGYSVNTEAFF.

The chain uses TRBV4-2 and TRBJ1-1; no reliable D call. CDR3 size: 12 residues. Per the germline V gene, CDR1 is LGHNA and CDR2 is YNFKEQ. V shed 5 bases and J shed 10 bases, with 14 bases lying between them. CDR3 region: CASSLDGRGAFF. Written as DNA, the CDR3 is TGTGCCAGCAGCTTGGATGGTCGAGGAGCTTTCTTT.

The CDR3 DNA is TGTGCCAGCGGTAGACCAGAGAACTTAGGGAAAGAAGGCTCCTACGAGCAGTACTTC. It translates to CASGRPENLGKEGSYEQYF. This chain links TRBV19 with TRBJ2-7; D remains ambiguous. The CDR3 length is 19 residues. V gave up 9 bases and J gave up 0 bases, with 30 bases separating them. From germline, CDR1 is LNHDA and CDR2 SQIVND (reference sequence).

In its sample, this clone is medium-sized (0.01 to 0.1%). The chain has TRBV21-1 and TRBJ1-6; the tabulated D call, TRBD1, remains unverified against the DNA. TRBV21-1 is given as a pseudogene. The CDR3 runs 18 residues. As DNA, the CDR3 is TGTGCCAGCAGCCAACGTATTGACAGGGGAAGGTATAATTCACCCCTCCACTTT. Amino acid sequence: CASSQRIDRGRYNSPLHF.

This clone appeared a single time. V and J are TRBV7-3 and TRBJ2-7; 13 bases line up with TRBD2. The CDR3 is 18 residues long. The J segment lost 3 bases and the V segment lost 5 bases, leaving 13 bases of the junction unmatched. Per the germline V gene, CDR1 is SGHTA and CDR2 is FQGTGA. CDR3 bases: TGTGCCAGCAGCCAAGGGGGCCGGGGACTAGCGGGGAGCTACGAGCAGTACTTC. As protein: CASSQGGRGLAGSYEQYF.

This chain connects TRBV7-2 to TRBJ1-5, with D tentatively TRBD1 (5 bases). CDR1 and CDR2 from the germline V gene are SGHTA and FQGNSA. The germline V and J ends were trimmed by 3 bases and 3 bases, with 15 bases remaining between them. This CDR3 comprises 16 residues. CDR3 amino acids: CASSLGVGQVNQPQHF. The DNA for the CDR3 is TGTGCCAGCAGCTTGGGGGTAGGGCAGGTCAATCAGCCCCAGCATTTT.

In its sample, this clone was seen a few times. The chain carries TRBV6-5 and TRBJ2-7; maybe TRBD2 (5 bases). The CDR3 sequence is 11 residues long. Germline-derived CDR1 and CDR2 are MNHEY and SVGAGI. Trimming pared 2 bases from V and 9 bases from J, leaving 8 bases between. The CDR3 loop reads CASSYGSAQYF. Written as DNA, the CDR3 is TGTGCCAGCAGTTACGGGAGTGCGCAGTACTTC.

There are a few counts of this clone. The junction does not match germline at one end; this may be a read error. The chain has TRBV6-1 and TRBJ1-4; D is uncertain. Germline V gene lookup returns CDR1 MNHNS and CDR2 SASEGT. The CDR3 spans 16 residues. The CDR3 DNA reads as TGTGCCATCAGTGACGTCTCGCAGGTTGAGGGTGAAAAACTGTTTTTT. It specifies CAISDVSQVEGEKLFF.

The rearrangement links TRBV5-1 to TRBJ2-5, with 7 bases that match TRBD2. This CDR3 has 13 residues. V dropped 5 bases and J dropped 5; count of bases not matched to a gene: 6. Germline V gene lookup returns CDR1 SGHRS and CDR2 YFSETQ. CDR3 protein: CASRREGGETQYF. CDR3 nucleotides: TGCGCCAGCAGGAGGGAGGGAGGTGAGACCCAGTACTTC. The full variable domain, completed using reference TRBV5-1 and TRBJ2-5, is KAGVTQTPRYLIKTRGQQVTLSCSPISGHRSVSWYQQTPGQGLQFLFEYFSETQRNKGNFPGRFSGRQFSNSRSEMNVSTLELGDSALYLCASRREGGETQYFGPGTRLLVL.

Only a few counts were recorded for this clone. Other DNA sequences in this specimen translate into the identical CDR3. The chain has TRBV5-4 and TRBJ2-5; TRBD2 matches at 9 bases. The CDR3 sequence is 15 residues long. Germline assignment: CDR1 SGHNT and CDR2 YYREEE (reference sequence). J was trimmed by 2 bases and V by 1 base; bases with no gene match: 3. The CDR3 is CASSLILAGQETQYF. The CDR3 DNA reads TGTGCCAGCAGCTTGATCCTAGCGGGACAAGAGACCCAGTACTTC.

The V gene is TRBV5-1, the J gene TRBJ2-3; D is possibly TRBD2 (6 bases). The CDR3 totals 13 residues. V lost 4 bases, J lost 3 bases, and 9 bases lay in between. Germline V gene data show CDR1 as SGHRS and CDR2 as YFSETQ. CDR3 sequence reads: CASSPTRTDTQYF. CDR3 DNA: TGCGCCAGCAGCCCGACTAGAACAGATACGCAGTATTTT. Combining the CDR3 with reference TRBV5-1 and TRBJ2-3 gives the whole variable domain KAGVTQTPRYLIKTRGQQVTLSCSPISGHRSVSWYQQTPGQGLQFLFEYFSETQRNKGNFPGRFSGRQFSNSRSEMNVSTLELGDSALYLCASSPTRTDTQYFGPGTRLTVL.